Listed here is a single TCR beta chain. Its antigen target is currently unknown. No base quality values were provided; no much bigger clone lies one nucleotide off. The CDR3 regions of human TCRbeta chains were analyzed by immunosequencing. On the study's bioinformatics: TCRs in the repertoires were compared against a reference library of SARS-CoV-2-specific TCRs that had been generated with the MIRA antigen-specificity platform. Breadth was defined as the fraction of unique TCRs that were SARS-CoV-2-associated. Depth was defined as the fraction of total T cells that were SARS-CoV-2-associated. Using the MIRA data, each spike-specific TCR was assigned both to the spike region to which the TCR was reactive and to a CD4 or CD8 class. Log10-transformed breadth and depth values were compared by one-way ANOVA with Sidak's multiple comparisons tests. Entries here come from immuneACCESS through TCRdb and include only in-frame sequences with V and J called. Some clones fail to appear in such tables; in the studies checked, an unresolved V gene covers under half of the shortfall, and the cause of the remainder is unknown. V, J and clone size are taken as reported in that table, and D and trimming were inferred from the DNA itself. Here the sample has 140,000 or so clones; 85% to 95% occur a single time. The top ten hold roughly an eighth of the sample.

This sample was taken from a study of T cell responses to AZD1222 COVID-19 vaccine (dated by TCRdb to the early 2020s). Looking at the study overall: TCR sequencing covered over 230 trial participants: 200 to 220 given two doses of AZD1222 and 26 given two doses of MenACWY control vaccine. Trial participants were enrolled by age into 18-55, 56-69 and 70-plus year subgroups, with about 150, 28 and 57 TCR-sequenced participants respectively.

On the study overall, not on this receptor specifically: Because no samples from the day 14 peak response were available, repertoires could be characterized only after the peak T cell response. The whole spike protein was spanned by vaccine-associated CD4 TCRs, and dominant responses were seen in regions 160-218 and 743-854. Most participants were white British and females outnumbered males, and the authors suggested that clonal diversity may have been underestimated. Epitopes outside the regions mutated in the B.1.351 and B.1.1.7 variants were reportedly recognized by nearly half of the unique spike-specific TCRs. In the small 56-69-year group, the increase in depth fell short of significance, most likely because of low power. After two AZD1222 doses, both the breadth and the depth of spike-specific TCRs were significantly higher than at day 0 and than in MenACWY recipients. Conclusions about previously exposed vaccinees are limited, since just five or six AZD1222 recipients were seropositive for SARS-CoV-2 at baseline.

The time point label for this specimen denotes: sample from adult after SARS-CoV-2 infection, after symptom onset. A couple of convalescent COVID-19 patients, sampled after symptom onset from adults with prior SARS-CoV-2 infection, were also TCR-sequenced for comparison. The receptor was derived from an adult who had recovered from COVID-19. Sequencing was performed on peripheral blood, taken after recovery from COVID-19.

CDR3 protein: CASSFSGPSSYNEQFF. The sequence in DNA is TGTGCCAGCAGCTTTAGCGGACCAAGCTCCTACAATGAGCAGTTCTTC. The sequence joins TRBV7-2 to TRBJ2-1; TRBD2 is possibly the D segment (6 matching bases). Based on the germline V gene, the CDR1 and CDR2 sequences are SGHTA and FQGNSA. Between the V and J ends, shortened by 3 bases and 0 bases respectively, the junction contains 12 bases. The CDR3 covers 16 residues, taking in both the cysteine and the phenylalanine. Only the CDR3 part of the read is kept: 48 bases, read in frame from the first base.